The following is a TCR beta chain sequence with its context. No antigen is known for it. CDR1 is KGHSH and CDR2 is LQKENI in the germline V gene. With V trimmed by 4 bases and J by 6 bases, 6 bases remained unmatched. This CDR3 is built from 14 residues. Survey-depth TCRbeta CDR3 sequencing reported V/J genes and productive frequencies. Produced via immunoSEQ multiplex PCR; TCRdb's table is partial and in-frame only. Here the sample spans around 2,800 clones, about 64% being singletons. Enrolled prospectively were adult allogeneic hematopoietic cell transplant recipients whose graft-versus-host disease was steroid-refractory. This sample stems from a study of tissue T cells after allogeneic stem cell transplantation. Background on the study: Four unmodified and three CD34-selected T-cell-depleted grafts went to graft-versus-host disease patients. Study conclusions and caveats: Few T cell clones were shared across patients, but motif clusters showed tissue-specific shared signatures.

The TCR comes from an older male patient with steroid-refractory graft-versus-host disease after an allogeneic stem cell transplant. Part of the T cell pool may stem from the graft donor. V usage is TRBV18 and J usage is TRBJ2-5; TRBD1 agrees at 9 bases. The sequencing used descending colon tissue, collected at autopsy. The DNA of the CDR3 is TGTGCCAGCTCACACGGGACAGGGATGAAGACCCAGTACTTC. Translation gives CASSHGTGMKTQYF.